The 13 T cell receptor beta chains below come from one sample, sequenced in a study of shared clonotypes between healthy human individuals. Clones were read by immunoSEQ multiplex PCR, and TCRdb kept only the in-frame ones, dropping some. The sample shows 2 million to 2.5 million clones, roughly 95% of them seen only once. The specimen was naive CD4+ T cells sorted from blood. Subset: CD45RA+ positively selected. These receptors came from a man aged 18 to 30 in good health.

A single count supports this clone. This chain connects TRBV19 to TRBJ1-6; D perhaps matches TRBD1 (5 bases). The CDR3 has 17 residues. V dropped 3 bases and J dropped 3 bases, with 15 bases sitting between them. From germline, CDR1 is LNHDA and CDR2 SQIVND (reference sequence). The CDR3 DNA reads TGTGCCAGTAGTATCGGTGGGGGTAAAGGCTATAATTCACCCCTCCACTTT. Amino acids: CASSIGGGKGYNSPLHF. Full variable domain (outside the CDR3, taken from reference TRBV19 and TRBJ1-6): DGGITQSPKYLFRKEGQNVTLSCEQNLNHDAMYWYRQDPGQGLRLIYYSQIVNDFQKGDIAEGYSVSREKKESFPLTVTSAQKNPTAFYLCASSIGGGKGYNSPLHFGNGTRLTVT.

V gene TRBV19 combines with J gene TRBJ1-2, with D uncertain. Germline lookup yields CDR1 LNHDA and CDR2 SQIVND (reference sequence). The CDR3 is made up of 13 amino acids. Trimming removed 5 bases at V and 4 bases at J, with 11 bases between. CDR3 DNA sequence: TGTGCCAGTAGTTGGACTGAAGCCTATGGCTACACCTTC. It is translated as CASSWTEAYGYTF.

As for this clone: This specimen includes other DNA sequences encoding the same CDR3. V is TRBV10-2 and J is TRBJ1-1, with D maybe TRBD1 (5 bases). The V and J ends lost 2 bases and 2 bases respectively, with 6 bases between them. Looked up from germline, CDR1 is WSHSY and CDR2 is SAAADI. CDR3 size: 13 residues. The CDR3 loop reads CASSEQGNTEAFF. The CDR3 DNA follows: TGCGCCAGCAGTGAGCAGGGTAACACTGAAGCTTTCTTT.

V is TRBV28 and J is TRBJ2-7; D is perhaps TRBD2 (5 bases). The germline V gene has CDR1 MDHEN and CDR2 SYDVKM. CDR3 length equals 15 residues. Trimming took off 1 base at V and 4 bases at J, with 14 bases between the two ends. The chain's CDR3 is CASSLSAAGGYEQYF. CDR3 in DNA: TGTGCCAGCAGTTTATCAGCGGCGGGCGGTTACGAGCAGTACTTC.

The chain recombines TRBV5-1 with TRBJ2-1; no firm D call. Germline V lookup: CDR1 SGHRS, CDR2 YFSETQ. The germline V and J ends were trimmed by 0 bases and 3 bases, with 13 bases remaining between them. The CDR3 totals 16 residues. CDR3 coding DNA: TGCGCCAGCAGCTTGGTCGGCCAGATCCTCTACAATGAGCAGTTCTTC. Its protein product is CASSLVGQILYNEQFF.

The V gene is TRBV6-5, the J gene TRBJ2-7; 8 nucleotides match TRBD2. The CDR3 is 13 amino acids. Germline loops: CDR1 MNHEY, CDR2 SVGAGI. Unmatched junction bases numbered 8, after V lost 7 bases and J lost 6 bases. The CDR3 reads CASMRGEGAEQYF. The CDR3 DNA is TGTGCCAGCATGCGGGGGGAGGGAGCCGAGCAGTACTTC.

Here the CDR3 reads CASSPLQGAFTDTQYF. DNA of the CDR3: TGTGCCAGCTCACCATTACAGGGGGCTTTCACAGATACGCAGTATTTT. The gene calls are TRBV18 and TRBJ2-3; TRBD1 aligns across 9 bases. CDR3 length: 16 amino acids. V shed 2 bases and J 2 bases; nucleotides not matched to a gene: 5. CDR1 and CDR2 (germline): KGHSH, LQKENI.

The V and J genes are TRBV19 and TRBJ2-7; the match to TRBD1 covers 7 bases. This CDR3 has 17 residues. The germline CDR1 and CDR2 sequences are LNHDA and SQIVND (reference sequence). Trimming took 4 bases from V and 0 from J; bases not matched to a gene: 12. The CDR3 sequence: CASSRYGTALPSYEQYF. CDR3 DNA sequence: TGTGCCAGTAGTAGATACGGGACAGCGCTTCCCTCCTACGAGCAGTACTTC.

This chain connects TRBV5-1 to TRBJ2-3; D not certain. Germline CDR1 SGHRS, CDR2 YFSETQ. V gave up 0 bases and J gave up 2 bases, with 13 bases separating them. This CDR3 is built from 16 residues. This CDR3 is CASSLAGPHNTDTQYF. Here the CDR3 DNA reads TGCGCCAGCAGCTTGGCCGGGCCCCATAACACAGATACGCAGTATTTT. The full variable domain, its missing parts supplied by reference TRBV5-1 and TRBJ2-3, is KAGVTQTPRYLIKTRGQQVTLSCSPISGHRSVSWYQQTPGQGLQFLFEYFSETQRNKGNFPGRFSGRQFSNSRSEMNVSTLELGDSALYLCASSLAGPHNTDTQYFGPGTRLTVL.

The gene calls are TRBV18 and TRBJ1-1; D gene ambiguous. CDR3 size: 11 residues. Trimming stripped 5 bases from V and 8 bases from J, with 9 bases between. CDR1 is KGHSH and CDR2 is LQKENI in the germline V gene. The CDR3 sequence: CASSTGGEAFF. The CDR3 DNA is TGTGCCAGCTCAACCGGCGGCGAAGCTTTCTTT.

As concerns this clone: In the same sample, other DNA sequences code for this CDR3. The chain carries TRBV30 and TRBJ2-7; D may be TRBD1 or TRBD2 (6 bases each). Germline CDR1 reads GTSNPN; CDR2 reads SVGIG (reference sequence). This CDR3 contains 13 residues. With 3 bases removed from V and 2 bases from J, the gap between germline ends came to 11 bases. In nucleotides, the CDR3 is TGTGCCTGGAGCCGGGGGCTCCCCTACGAGCAGTACTTC. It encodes CAWSRGLPYEQYF.

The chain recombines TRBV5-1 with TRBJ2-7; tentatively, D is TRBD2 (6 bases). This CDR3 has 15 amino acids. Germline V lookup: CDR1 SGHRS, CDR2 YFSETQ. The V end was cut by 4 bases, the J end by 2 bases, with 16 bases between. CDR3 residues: CASSISGLQTYEQYF. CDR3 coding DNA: TGCGCCAGCAGCATATCGGGACTGCAAACCTACGAGCAGTACTTC.

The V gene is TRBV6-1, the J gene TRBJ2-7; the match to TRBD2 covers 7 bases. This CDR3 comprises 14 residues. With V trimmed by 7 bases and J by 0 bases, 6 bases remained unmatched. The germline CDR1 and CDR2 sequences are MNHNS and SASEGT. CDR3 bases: TGTGCCAGCACCCTGGGGGGGTTCTCCTACGAGCAGTACTTC. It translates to CASTLGGFSYEQYF.